This T cell receptor beta chain was observed in a study of blood T cell repertoires in COVID-19. Whole-study context: PBMCs, B-cell-depleted T cells, or T cells were the source of the cDNA or gDNA that made up the material.

Assay: immunoSEQ multiplex PCR; the TCRdb copy retains only in-frame clones and omits some. The repertoire holds around 190,000 clones, with about four fifths as singletons. Germline lookup yields CDR1 LGHDT and CDR2 YNNKEL (reference sequence). With 4 bases clipped from V and 2 bases from J, the junction kept 6 bases outside the gene matches. The CDR3 contains 16 residues. The clonotype was recovered from a woman between 40 and 50 years old with COVID-19, enrolled during active disease. The sequenced sample consisted of peripheral blood. The chain has TRBV3-1 (or the pseudogene TRBV3-2) and TRBJ1-3, with 9 bases aligning to TRBD1. CDR3 amino acids: CASSPTRTGAGNTIYF. The CDR3 DNA is TGTGCCAGCAGCCCGACGCGGACAGGGGCTGGAAACACCATATATTTT.